These 7 T cell receptor beta chains originate from one sample sequenced in a study of T cell changes during pregnancy in multiple sclerosis. The method was immunoSEQ multiplex PCR; TCRdb's version includes in-frame clones alone and lacks a portion of them. In the table there are 95,000 to 110,000 clones, about 90% of which are singletons. Material: peripheral blood, obtained after pregnancy. The source is a female donor with multiple sclerosis, enrolled in a pregnancy study.

The chain uses TRBV18 and TRBJ2-2, with TRBD2 matching 7 bases. V gave up 1 base and J gave up 5 bases; unmatched junction bases: 7. The CDR3 length is 16 residues. CDR1 and CDR2 (germline): KGHSH, LQKENI. The CDR3 region has the DNA TGTGCCAGCTCACCACTACGCAGGGAGGGGACCGGGGAGCTGTTTTTT. Translated, it gives CASSPLRREGTGELFF.

The V call is TRBV7-9, the J call TRBJ2-5, with 16 bases fitting TRBD2. Per germline, CDR1 SEHNR and CDR2 FQNEAQ (reference sequence). The CDR3 is 19 amino acids. V shed 4 bases and J 3 bases; nucleotides not matched to a gene: 11. This CDR3 reads CASSSSPGTSGREKETQYF. As DNA, the CDR3 is TGTGCCAGCAGCTCTAGCCCCGGGACTAGCGGGAGGGAGAAAGAGACCCAGTACTTC.

This chain links TRBV27 with TRBJ2-1; 7 bases map to TRBD2. The V and J ends lost 5 bases and 1 base, in that order; junction bases with no gene match: 8. CDR3 size: 16 residues. From germline, CDR1 is MNHEY and CDR2 SMNVEV (reference sequence). The DNA of the CDR3 is TGTGCCAGCAGTCCCTCGGGCGGGAGTTCCTACAATGAGCAGTTCTTC. This codes for CASSPSGGSSYNEQFF.

The table lists this clone with a count of one. The chain carries TRBV5-1 and TRBJ2-5; 9 bases line up with TRBD1. The trim removed 0 bases at V and 4 bases at J, leaving 4 bases unmatched. The length of the CDR3 is 15 residues. Germline assignment: CDR1 SGHRS and CDR2 YFSETQ. The CDR3 DNA reads TGCGCCAGCAGCTTGGGCGGGACAGGGAGAGAGACCCAGTACTTC. This translates into CASSLGGTGRETQYF.

J is TRBJ1-2 and V is TRBV2; D possibly corresponds to TRBD1 (6 bases). The CDR3 is made up of 15 amino acids. Germline loops: CDR1 SNHLY, CDR2 FYNNEI. Trimming left V 6 bases short and J 7 bases short, with 21 bases between. DNA of the CDR3: TGTGCCAGCAGACGACACCGGGACAATCCTCCTGGCTACACCTTC. This translates into CASRRHRDNPPGYTF.

J is TRBJ1-6 and V is TRBV11-2; perhaps TRBD1 as D (5 bases). Germline V lookup: CDR1 SGHAT, CDR2 FQNNGV. Trimming cost V 2 bases and J 7 bases, with 12 bases left between them. CDR3 size: 15 residues. CDR3: CASSLSAGRNSPLHF. The CDR3, as DNA: TGTGCCAGCAGCTTATCTGCAGGGCGGAATTCACCCCTCCACTTT.

The chain recombines TRBV10-2 with TRBJ1-5, with no clear D. This CDR3 spans 16 amino acids. Germline loops: CDR1 WSHSY, CDR2 SAAADI. Between the trimmed V and J ends, which lost 4 bases and 0 bases, there was a span of 13 bases. The CDR3: CASSGAHRGSNQPQHF. In DNA form, the CDR3 reads TGCGCCAGCAGTGGGGCTCATCGGGGTAGCAATCAGCCCCAGCATTTT.